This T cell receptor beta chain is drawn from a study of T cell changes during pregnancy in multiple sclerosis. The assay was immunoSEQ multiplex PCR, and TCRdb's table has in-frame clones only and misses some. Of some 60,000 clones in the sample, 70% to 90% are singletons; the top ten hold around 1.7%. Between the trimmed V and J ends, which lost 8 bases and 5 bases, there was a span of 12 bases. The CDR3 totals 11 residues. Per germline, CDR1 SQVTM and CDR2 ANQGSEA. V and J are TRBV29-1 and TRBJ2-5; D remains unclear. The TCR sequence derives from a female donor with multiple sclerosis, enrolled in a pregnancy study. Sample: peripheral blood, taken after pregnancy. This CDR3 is CSQQSLETQYF. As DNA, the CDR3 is TGCAGCCAACAGAGTCTGGAGACCCAGTACTTC.